A selection of T cell receptor beta chains follows, all from one sample in a study of blood T cell repertoires in COVID-19. The table came from immunoSEQ multiplex PCR; TCRdb's copy has only in-frame clones and leaves some out. The table includes 140,000 to 150,000 clones, over 75% detected once. Sequenced input: peripheral blood. The receptors derive from a woman aged 55-69 years with active COVID-19. The CDR3 runs from the conserved cysteine through the conserved F or W. The D gene is left open where the match is weak. Clone sizes are given selectively: once, few, many, or a class where the clone is expanded.

CDR3aa: CASSDRDEQYF; CDR3nt: TGTGCCAGCAGCGACAGGGACGAGCAGTACTTC; d_gene: TRBD1; j_gene: TRBJ2-7; abundance: .; v_gene: TRBV7-9
CDR3aa: CASSFIQGYEQYF; CDR3nt: TGTGCCAGCAGTTTCATTCAGGGTTACGAGCAGTACTTC; d_gene: .; j_gene: TRBJ2-7; abundance: once; v_gene: TRBV2
CDR3aa: CASNLRGSSYNSPLHF; CDR3nt: TGTGCCAGCAACCTGCGGGGAAGCTCCTATAATTCACCCCTCCACTTT; d_gene: .; j_gene: TRBJ1-6; abundance: .; v_gene: TRBV28
CDR3aa: CASSFGGGGEKLFF; CDR3nt: TGTGCCAGCAGTTTTGGGGGCGGGGGTGAAAAACTGTTTTTT; d_gene: .; j_gene: TRBJ1-4; abundance: few; v_gene: TRBV28
CDR3aa: CASSSTSYEQYF; CDR3nt: TGTGCCAGCAGTTCTACTTCCTACGAGCAGTACTTC; d_gene: .; j_gene: TRBJ2-7; abundance: .; v_gene: TRBV27
CDR3aa: CASSYTAGGYEQYF; CDR3nt: TGTGCCAGCAGTTACACAGCGGGGGGCTACGAGCAGTACTTC; d_gene: TRBD2; j_gene: TRBJ2-7; abundance: .; v_gene: TRBV6-5
CDR3aa: CASREREKRYF; CDR3nt: TGTGCCAGCAGGGAGCGGGAGAAACGGTACTTC; d_gene: TRBD2; j_gene: TRBJ2-7; abundance: .; v_gene: TRBV28
CDR3aa: CASSSGIYGYTF; CDR3nt: TGTGCCAGCAGCTCAGGGATCTATGGCTACACCTTC; d_gene: .; j_gene: TRBJ1-2; abundance: .; v_gene: TRBV5-4
CDR3aa: CASSPPNQPQHF; CDR3nt: TGTGCCAGCTCACCCCCTAATCAGCCCCAGCATTTT; d_gene: .; j_gene: TRBJ1-5; abundance: few; v_gene: TRBV18
CDR3aa: CASSPLYSDDSNQPQHF; CDR3nt: TGTGCCAGCTCACCCCTTTACAGTGATGATAGCAATCAGCCCCAGCATTTT; d_gene: .; j_gene: TRBJ1-5; abundance: .; v_gene: TRBV18
CDR3aa: CASSVVGLAGGPRQYF; CDR3nt: TGTGCCAGCAGTGTGGTTGGACTAGCGGGAGGGCCCCGGCAGTACTTC; d_gene: TRBD2; j_gene: TRBJ2-7; abundance: .; v_gene: TRBV2
CDR3aa: CASSPAGQGSAGELFF; CDR3nt: TGTGCCAGCAGCCCCGCGGGACAGGGGAGTGCCGGGGAGCTGTTTTTT; d_gene: TRBD1; j_gene: TRBJ2-2; abundance: .; v_gene: TRBV7-9
CDR3aa: CASSSSGRGDNEQFF; CDR3nt: TGCGCCAGCAGCTCTAGCGGGAGGGGAGACAATGAGCAGTTCTTC; d_gene: TRBD2; j_gene: TRBJ2-1; abundance: .; v_gene: TRBV5-1
CDR3aa: CASSSIRTGLIQYF; CDR3nt: TGTGCCAGCAGCTCCATCCGGACAGGTCTCATTCAGTACTTC; d_gene: TRBD1; j_gene: TRBJ2-4; abundance: .; v_gene: TRBV13
CDR3aa: CASSMYRDAGELFF; CDR3nt: TGTGCCAGTAGTATGTACAGGGACGCCGGGGAGCTGTTTTTT; d_gene: .; j_gene: TRBJ2-2; abundance: .; v_gene: TRBV19
CDR3aa: CASSLGRLAGRDNEQFF; CDR3nt: TGTGCCAGCAGCTTGGGGAGGCTAGCGGGGAGGGATAATGAGCAGTTCTTC; d_gene: TRBD2; j_gene: TRBJ2-1; abundance: .; v_gene: TRBV5-4
CDR3aa: CASSPWGGNRNTEAFF; CDR3nt: TGTGCCAGCAGTCCCTGGGGGGGGAATAGAAACACTGAAGCTTTCTTT; d_gene: .; j_gene: TRBJ1-1; abundance: .; v_gene: TRBV5-5
CDR3aa: CASSLAGTGGSGANVLTF; CDR3nt: TGCGCCAGCAGCTTGGCTGGGACAGGGGGCTCTGGGGCCAACGTCCTGACTTTC; d_gene: TRBD1; j_gene: TRBJ2-6; abundance: .; v_gene: TRBV5-1
CDR3aa: CASSTLDGGYEQYF; CDR3nt: TGTGCCAGCAGCACATTGGACGGGGGCTACGAGCAGTACTTC; d_gene: .; j_gene: TRBJ2-7; abundance: .; v_gene: TRBV9
CDR3aa: CASSDRAYNEQFF; CDR3nt: TGTGCCAGCAGTGACAGGGCATACAATGAGCAGTTCTTC; d_gene: .; j_gene: TRBJ2-1; abundance: .; v_gene: TRBV2
CDR3aa: CASSQDRILGYTF; CDR3nt: TGCGCCAGCAGCCAAGACAGGATTTTGGGCTACACCTTC; d_gene: .; j_gene: TRBJ1-2; abundance: .; v_gene: TRBV4-3
CDR3aa: CASSFANRGYGQPQHF; CDR3nt: TGTGCCAGCAGCTTTGCGAACAGGGGGTACGGTCAGCCCCAGCATTTT; d_gene: TRBD1; j_gene: TRBJ1-5; abundance: .; v_gene: TRBV7-2